The 22 T cell receptor beta chains reported below all come from one sample, sequenced in a study of T-cell reconstitution after alpha-beta-depleted transplantation in children. Unique molecular identifiers were incorporated when the TCRbeta library was constructed. One entry per CDR3 protein, called by TCRdb with MiXCR from the PCR reads. This sample yields around 450,000 distinct CDR3 sequences, of which roughly 15% are seen a single time; less than 30% belongs to the top ten. The sequencing used PBMCs, mostly from graft donor cells, collected 360 days after TCRalphabeta/CD19-depleted stem cell transplant. The receptors derive from a boy under two years old who had a stem cell transplant for Wiskott-Aldrich syndrome, so the T cells may come from the graft donor.

The chain couples TRBV6-5 to TRBJ1-4, with D perhaps matching TRBD1 (6 bases). The V end was cut by 0 bases, the J end by 5 bases, with 13 bases between. The germline V gene has CDR1 MNHEY and CDR2 SVGAGI. CDR3 length: 16 residues. DNA for the CDR3: TGTGCCAGCAGTTACTCGAAGGGGGGCCCAAATGAAAAACTGTTTTTT. As protein: CASSYSKGGPNEKLFF.

This chain links TRBV5-5 with TRBJ2-7; TRBD2 aligns across 10 bases. This CDR3 is built from 15 residues. Trimming cost V 3 bases and J 0 bases; bases outside gene matches: 3. Germline values: CDR1 SGHKS, CDR2 YYEKEE (reference sequence). This chain's CDR3 is CASSWTSGDSYEQYF. The CDR3 nucleotides are TGTGCCAGCAGCTGGACTAGCGGAGACTCCTACGAGCAGTACTTC.

This rearrangement joins TRBV9 to TRBJ2-3; 9 nucleotides match TRBD2. Germline lookup yields CDR1 SGDLS and CDR2 YYNGEE. The ends lost 1 base at V and 6 bases at J; junction bases unmatched: 6. The CDR3 spans 15 residues. CDR3 DNA sequence: TGTGCCAGCAGCGTACGGCGGGAGGGAGCGGATACGCAGTATTTT. Its protein is CASSVRREGADTQYF. Full variable domain (outside the CDR3, taken from reference TRBV9 and TRBJ2-3): DSGVTQTPKHLITATGQRVTLRCSPRSGDLSVYWYQQSLDQGLQFLIQYYNGEERAKGNILERFSAQQFPDLHSELNLSSLELGDSALYFCASSVRREGADTQYFGPGTRLTVL.

Points on this clonotype: An end of the junction does not agree with germline; a read error may underlie this. The chain employs TRBV5-5 and TRBJ2-3; a weak D match, TRBD1 (7 bases). Germline V gene data show CDR1 as SGHKS and CDR2 as YYEKEE (reference sequence). This CDR3 comprises 15 residues. CDR3 bases: TGTGCTAGCAGCTTCAGGGGGGTGGGCACAGATACGCAGTATTTT. Protein sequence: CASSFRGVGTDTQYF.

In its sample, this clonotype was seen a few times. The rearrangement uses TRBV29-1 and TRBJ2-3; D perhaps matches TRBD1 (6 bases). The CDR3 sequence is 13 residues long. CDR1 and CDR2 (germline): SQVTM, ANQGSEA. V was clipped by 5 bases and J by 10 bases, with 19 bases between them. For the CDR3, the DNA is TGCAGCGTTCATTCAACAGGGAACGTCGCGCAGTATTTT. Translation gives CSVHSTGNVAQYF.

This clonotype was seen a handful of times. The chain employs TRBV29-1 and TRBJ2-5; D may be TRBD1 (6 bases). CDR1 and CDR2 (germline): SQVTM, ANQGSEA. This CDR3 contains 13 residues. The V and J ends lost 4 bases and 3 bases respectively, with 12 bases between them. CDR3: CSVAQGMEETQYF. In nucleotides, the CDR3 is TGCAGCGTTGCGCAGGGGATGGAAGAGACCCAGTACTTC.

This clonotype was picked up a small number of times. The gene calls are TRBV12-3 or TRBV12-4 and TRBJ1-1, with D unclear. This CDR3 comprises 13 residues. V was clipped by 3 bases and J by 3 bases, with 8 bases between them. The DNA for the CDR3 is TGTGCCAGCAGTTTGGGGTCCCACACTGAAGCTTTCTTT. Protein: CASSLGSHTEAFF.

The rearrangement uses TRBV20-1 and TRBJ2-5; 12 bases are a match to TRBD1. V was clipped by 3 bases and J by 1 base; unmatched bases: 12. Looked up from germline, CDR1 is DFQATT and CDR2 is SNEGSKA (reference sequence). The CDR3 has 18 residues. CDR3 nucleotide sequence: TGCAGTGCTAGGTTTCGCCGGGACAGGGGGCGCTTCCAAGAGACCCAGTACTTC. This codes for CSARFRRDRGRFQETQYF.

The rearrangement uses TRBV4-2 and TRBJ2-1; maybe TRBD1 (6 bases). V was cut by 0 bases and J by 10 bases, with 10 bases left in between. Germline loops: CDR1 LGHNA, CDR2 YNFKEQ. The length of the CDR3 is 13 residues. CDR3 DNA: TGTGCCAGCAGCCAAGATTGGGACACCGAGCAGTTCTTC. Amino acid sequence: CASSQDWDTEQFF.

V usage is TRBV15 and J usage is TRBJ2-3, with 9 bases aligning to TRBD2. Germline lookup yields CDR1 LNHNV and CDR2 YYDKDF (reference sequence). The CDR3 is made up of 17 amino acids. Germline trimming cut 0 bases from V and 7 bases from J; bases unmatched to any gene: 11. CDR3 coding DNA: TGTGCCACCAGCAGAGATCTTATTAGCGGGGGACACTATACGCAGTATTTT. Protein sequence: CATSRDLISGGHYTQYF.

This clonotype was counted a few times. The chain joins TRBV14 to TRBJ2-2; D is perhaps TRBD2 (5 bases). CDR3 size: 16 residues. Germline values: CDR1 SGHDN, CDR2 FVKESK. Deletions cut 1 base from V and 6 bases from J, with 15 bases between. CDR3: CASSQVLDNYSGELFF. The CDR3 DNA is TGTGCCAGCAGCCAAGTACTAGATAATTACTCCGGGGAGCTGTTTTTT.

V gene TRBV12-3 or TRBV12-4 combines with J gene TRBJ2-7, with TRBD1 matching over 9 bases. The CDR3 extends over 13 amino acids. V shed 5 bases and J 5 bases; nucleotides not matched to a gene: 4. CDR3 residues: CASSKTGGHEQYF. CDR3 DNA sequence: TGTGCCAGCAGTAAAACAGGGGGCCACGAGCAGTACTTC.

This clonotype was observed a few times. The chain is built from TRBV20-1 and TRBJ2-1; 9 nucleotides line up with TRBD2. The CDR3 covers 17 residues. Germline V gene data show CDR1 as DFQATT and CDR2 as SNEGSKA (reference sequence). The ends lost 4 bases at V and 8 bases at J; junction bases unmatched: 18. The CDR3 loop reads CSAIPIPFSGRYDEQFF. The CDR3 DNA follows: TGCAGTGCTATACCTATCCCTTTTAGCGGGAGATACGATGAGCAGTTCTTC.

In its sample, this clonotype was seen once. One junction end disagrees with the germline gene, perhaps due to a read error. This rearrangement joins TRBV29-1 to TRBJ2-5; D is perhaps TRBD1 (6 bases). The V gene's germline CDR1 is SQVTM and CDR2 ANQGSEA. CDR3 length equals 14 residues. The CDR3 protein is CSVEGRDNQKTQYF. The CDR3, as DNA: TGCAGCGTTGAAGGCCGGGACAACCAAAAGACCCAGTACTTC.

The chain couples TRBV12-3 or TRBV12-4 to TRBJ2-1; the match to TRBD2 covers 9 bases. With V trimmed by 3 bases and J by 8 bases, 14 bases remained unmatched. CDR3 length: 17 amino acids. CDR3 DNA: TGTGCCAGCAGTTTCCCCCCCCTAGCGGGGTTTTGGCATGAGCAGTTCTTC. This gives the protein CASSFPPLAGFWHEQFF.

This clonotype was counted between two and nine times. V usage is TRBV5-6 and J usage is TRBJ2-7; 9 bases line up with TRBD2. The germline V gene has CDR1 SGHDT and CDR2 YYEEEE. The CDR3 is 14 residues long. V gave up 3 bases and J gave up 4 bases; unmatched junction bases: 5. The CDR3 is CASSYLAGVYEQYF. The CDR3 nucleotides are TGTGCCAGCAGCTACTTAGCGGGAGTGTACGAGCAGTACTTC.

The V gene is TRBV7-2, the J gene TRBJ2-1, with D possibly being TRBD2 (6 bases). The CDR3 runs to 15 residues. V gave up 5 bases and J gave up 7 bases, with 18 bases separating them. The V gene's germline CDR1 is SGHTA and CDR2 FQGNSA. The CDR3 coding sequence is TGTGCCAGCAGCCGAGTGGGCGGGGTGGGGAATGAGCAGTTCTTC. It codes for CASSRVGGVGNEQFF.

This clonotype showed up many times. The CDR3 DNA reads TGTGCCAGCCTATTCAGCGGGGCCTACGAGCAGTACTTC. Translated, it gives CASLFSGAYEQYF. This chain connects TRBV12-3 or TRBV12-4 to TRBJ2-7; the match to TRBD2 covers 7 bases. V shed 8 bases and J 2 bases; nucleotides not matched to a gene: 6. There are 13 residues in the CDR3.

The sample holds a few counts of this clonotype. The CDR3 DNA reads as TGTGCCAGCAGTCCCCCAGGTGGTTCTTCGAACACCGGGGAGCTGTTTTTT. Translation gives CASSPPGGSSNTGELFF. J is TRBJ2-2 and V is TRBV12-3 or TRBV12-4; D is unresolved. This CDR3 has 17 amino acids. The V and J ends lost 5 bases and 0 bases respectively, with 16 bases between them.

J is TRBJ2-4 and V is TRBV20-1, with 9 bases that match TRBD2. There are 18 residues in the CDR3. The trim removed 2 bases at V and 0 bases at J, leaving 11 bases unmatched. Germline V gene lookup returns CDR1 DFQATT and CDR2 SNEGSKA (reference sequence). CDR3 residues: CSARNLAGDFLAKNIQYF. The CDR3 coding sequence is TGCAGTGCTAGAAACTTAGCGGGGGACTTCCTAGCCAAAAACATTCAGTACTTC.

This clonotype showed up just a few times. V usage is TRBV11-2 and J usage is TRBJ1-6; possible D gene TRBD1, 6 bases. CDR1 and CDR2 from the germline V gene are SGHAT and FQNNGV. There are 15 residues in the CDR3. V was pared by 2 bases and J by 7 bases, with 12 bases between. As DNA, the CDR3 is TGTGCCAGCAGCTTATGGGGAAGGGGGAATTCACCCCTCCACTTT. Encoded protein: CASSLWGRGNSPLHF.

This clonotype was found a few times. The chain carries TRBV7-9 and TRBJ2-1; 7 bases align to TRBD1. Germline CDR1 reads SEHNR; CDR2 reads FQNEAQ (reference sequence). The length of the CDR3 is 16 residues. V was clipped by 2 bases and J by 2 bases; unmatched bases: 6. The DNA for the CDR3 is TGTGCCAGCAGCTTACATGCCAGGGGGACCTACAATGAGCAGTTCTTC. Translating it yields CASSLHARGTYNEQFF.